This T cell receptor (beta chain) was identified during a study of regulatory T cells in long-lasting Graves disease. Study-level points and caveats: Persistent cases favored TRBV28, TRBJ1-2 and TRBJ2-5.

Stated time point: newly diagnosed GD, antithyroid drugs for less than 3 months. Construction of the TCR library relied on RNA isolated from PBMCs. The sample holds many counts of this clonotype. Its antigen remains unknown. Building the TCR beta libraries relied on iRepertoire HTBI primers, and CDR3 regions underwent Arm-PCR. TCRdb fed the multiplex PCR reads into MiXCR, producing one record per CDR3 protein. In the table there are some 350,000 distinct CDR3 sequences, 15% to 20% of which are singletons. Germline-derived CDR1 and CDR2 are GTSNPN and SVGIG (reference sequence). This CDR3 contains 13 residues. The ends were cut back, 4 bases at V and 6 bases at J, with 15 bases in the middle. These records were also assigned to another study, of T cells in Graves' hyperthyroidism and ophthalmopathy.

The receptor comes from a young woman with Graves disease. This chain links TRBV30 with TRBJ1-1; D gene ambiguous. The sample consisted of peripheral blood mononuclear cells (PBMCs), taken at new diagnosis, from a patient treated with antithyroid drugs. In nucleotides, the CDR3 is TGTGCCTGGAAACCGTGGCTAGCCGCTGAAGCTTTCTTT. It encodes CAWKPWLAAEAFF.